Listed below are T cell receptor beta chains from one sample, sequenced in a study of blood T cell repertoires in COVID-19. Some clones are missing from TCRdb's copy, which holds only in-frame ones; the method was immunoSEQ multiplex PCR. The data hold over 150,000 clones, with around 89% observed a single time. Sequencing was performed on peripheral blood. The source is a man in his fifties or sixties who had recovered from COVID-19. Both conserved end residues are part of each CDR3. A D gene is named only where the DNA matches it firmly. Rows give clone size only sometimes, using once, few, many, or a class for an expanded clone.

TRBV5-6	-	TRBJ2-6	-	TGTGCCAGCAGCTTGATACAATCTGGGGCCAACGTCCTGACTTTC	CASSLIQSGANVLTF
TRBV5-4	TRBD1	TRBJ2-7	few	TGTGCCAGCAGCTTACAGGGGGCCAACGAGCAGTACTTC	CASSLQGANEQYF
TRBV4-1	-	TRBJ1-2	-	TGCGCCAGCAGCCAAGATAACAGTTACTATGGCTACACCTTC	CASSQDNSYYGYTF
TRBV2	-	TRBJ2-5	-	TGTGCCAGCAGTGGGCCTATAGATCGGGGGAAGGGGGAGACCCAGTACTTC	CASSGPIDRGKGETQYF
TRBV5-1	TRBD1	TRBJ1-2	-	TGCGCCAGCAGCTTGGCCAGGGGGTATGGCTACACCTTC	CASSLARGYGYTF
TRBV9	TRBD2	TRBJ2-7	-	TGTGCCAGCAGCGTAGGGACTAGCCGTAACTACGAGCAGTACTTC	CASSVGTSRNYEQYF
TRBV7-9	TRBD2	TRBJ2-3	-	TGTGCCAGCAGCTACCGGGGTGCCCTAGCGGGAACTAGCACAGATACGCAGTATTTT	CASSYRGALAGTSTDTQYF
TRBV29-1	-	TRBJ2-4	-	TGCAGCGTTGTCCCCGTCCGTAGCAAAAACATTCAGTACTTC	CSVVPVRSKNIQYF
TRBV28	-	TRBJ2-7	-	TGTGCCAGCAGTTTTAGTGGGAGTGTCTACGAGCAGTACTTC	CASSFSGSVYEQYF
TRBV7-6	-	TRBJ1-4	-	TGTGCCAGCAGCCCCTTAGACAGTAATGAAAAACTGTTTTTT	CASSPLDSNEKLFF
TRBV24-1	-	TRBJ1-5	once	TGTGCCACCAGTGACCCCTCCACAACTAGCAATCAGCCCCAGCATTTT	CATSDPSTTSNQPQHF
TRBV27	TRBD1	TRBJ1-2	-	TGTGCCAGCAGCCGAAATAACAGGGGCGTAGGCTATGGCTACACCTTC	CASSRNNRGVGYGYTF
TRBV5-1	TRBD1	TRBJ1-1	-	TGCGCCAGCAGCTTCGGACAGGGCGGCACTGAAGCTTTCTTT	CASSFGQGGTEAFF
TRBV7-2	-	TRBJ2-5	-	TGTGCCAGCAGCTTAGTGTCAAGGGGCGGAGAGACCCAGTACTTC	CASSLVSRGGETQYF
TRBV5-1	TRBD1	TRBJ1-4	-	TGCGCCAGCAGCCTGGGACAGGGTGGTAATGAAAAACTGTTTTTT	CASSLGQGGNEKLFF
TRBV6-2/TRBV6-3	TRBD1	TRBJ1-1	-	TGTGCCAGCAGCCCCGCAGGGGGCAGCGTAAGAGCTTTCTTT	CASSPAGGSVRAFF
TRBV21-1	-	TRBJ2-7	-	TGTGCCAGCAGCCGACACACCTACTCTCCCTACGAGCAGTACTTC	CASSRHTYSPYEQYF
TRBV5-4	-	TRBJ2-1	-	TGTGCCAGCAGCTTGGAACAACGGGATGAGCAGTTCTTC	CASSLEQRDEQFF
TRBV18	TRBD1	TRBJ2-3	-	TGTGCCAGCTCAACCTGGACAGGGGGAGGCACAGATACGCAGTATTTT	CASSTWTGGGTDTQYF
TRBV5-1	-	TRBJ2-1	-	TGCGCCAGCAGCCAACAGGACCTAAGTTACAATGAGCAGTTCTTC	CASSQQDLSYNEQFF
TRBV6-2/TRBV6-3	TRBD1	TRBJ1-2	-	TGTGCCAGCAGTCAACCGGGACAGGGGTATTTCTATGGCTACACCTTC	CASSQPGQGYFYGYTF
TRBV3-1/TRBV3-2	TRBD1	TRBJ1-2	few	TGTGCCAGCAGCGGGACAGCCTATGGCTACACCTTC	CASSGTAYGYTF
TRBV28	-	TRBJ1-2	-	TGTGCCAGCAGTTTGGATGGACTAGGTGGCTACACCTTC	CASSLDGLGGYTF
TRBV10-3	-	TRBJ1-1	-	TGTGCCATCAGGTCAGGGATGAACACTGAAGCTTTCTTT	CAIRSGMNTEAFF
TRBV7-2	-	TRBJ2-2	-	TGTGCCAGCAGCCAAGGGGCCAACATTAACACCGGGGAGCTGTTTTTT	CASSQGANINTGELFF
TRBV9	-	TRBJ1-1	-	TGTGCCAGCAGCGTAGGGGGACGCGGGGGATGGACTGAAGCTTTCTTT	CASSVGGRGGWTEAFF
TRBV7-9	-	TRBJ1-1	-	TGTGCCAGCAGCTCGACGGGAACAGGGCGGAACACTGAAGCTTTCTTT	CASSSTGTGRNTEAFF
TRBV6-5	TRBD1	TRBJ1-1	once	TGTGCCAGCGCCGAGGACAGGGGGGTAACTGAAGCTTTCTTT	CASAEDRGVTEAFF
TRBV27	TRBD1	TRBJ1-2	once	TGTGCCAGCAGTCCCCTGGGACAGGGTAAAGGCTATGGCTACACCTTC	CASSPLGQGKGYGYTF
TRBV27	TRBD1	TRBJ1-4	-	TGTGCCAGCAGCCTCAGGGGGCCGGATGAAAAACTGTTTTTT	CASSLRGPDEKLFF
TRBV7-2	-	TRBJ1-1	-	TGTGCCAGCAGCCCCCAAACGGACTTGAACACTGAAGCTTTCTTT	CASSPQTDLNTEAFF
TRBV30	-	TRBJ1-2	-	TGTGCCTGGAATAGGGGATATGGCTACACCTTC	CAWNRGYGYTF
TRBV7-8	-	TRBJ2-7	-	TGTGCCAGCAGCTTAGCGGAGGGGGCCCCCTACGAGCAGTACTTC	CASSLAEGAPYEQYF
TRBV5-1	TRBD1	TRBJ1-1	-	TGCGCCAGCAGCTTGGCCGTGACAGGGGGCCCTGGCACTGAAGCTTTCTTT	CASSLAVTGGPGTEAFF
TRBV5-1	-	TRBJ2-5	-	TGCGCCAGCAGCTATGGGGACAAGGCAGAGACCCAGTACTTC	CASSYGDKAETQYF
TRBV5-4	TRBD1	TRBJ2-5	-	TGTGCCAGCAGCTCACTCGGGACAGGGGGCCAAGAGACCCAGTACTTC	CASSSLGTGGQETQYF
TRBV2	TRBD1	TRBJ2-3	once	TGTGCCAGCACCCGGGACAGAGGCACAGATACGCAGTATTTT	CASTRDRGTDTQYF